The T cell receptor beta chain described here comes from a study of cytomegalovirus exposure and HLA in healthy donors. The PCR had 60 Vbeta and 13 Jbeta primers. TCRdb's copy holds only in-frame clones and misses some; the assay was immunoSEQ multiplex PCR. There are some 160,000 clones in the sample; around three quarters occur only once, and approximately 1.5% lies in the top ten. The CDR3 spans 15 residues. Germline V gene data show CDR1 as SQVTM and CDR2 as ANQGSEA. Trimming cost V 2 bases and J 2 bases, with 14 bases left between them. Sequenced sample: PBMCs. The source of this sequence is a man aged 35-49 years in good health and CMV-seronegative. The gene calls are TRBV29-1 and TRBJ2-3, with D possibly TRBD1 on 5 matching bases. The CDR3 loop is CSVETYGANTDTQYF. The CDR3, as DNA: TGCAGCGTTGAAACTTATGGGGCAAACACAGATACGCAGTATTTT.